This T cell receptor beta chain emerged from a study of T cells after posttransplantation cyclophosphamide. Germline CDR1 SGHRS, CDR2 YFSETQ. V lost 1 base and J 6 bases, leaving 5 bases between the germline ends. CDR3 length: 12 amino acids. Sequencing was performed with immunoSEQ multiplex PCR; in TCRdb, only in-frame clones are kept and a portion is missing. The table has about 16,000 clones, around 95% seen once. Cells defined as naive were viable CD3+CD4+ or CD3+CD8+ and CCR7+CD45RA+CD45RO-CD95-CD27+CD28+. The chain has TRBV5-1 and TRBJ2-1, with a weak D call TRBD1 (5 bases). This receptor was identified in a woman between 45 and 65 years old in good health and a related stem cell transplant donor. The sequencing input was naive CD4+ T cells sorted from blood. The CDR3 nucleotides are TGCGCCAGCAGCTTGCAGGGCAATGAGCAGTTCTTC. Translation: CASSLQGNEQFF.